The TCR beta chain under discussion was sequenced for a study of CD8 T cells in Susac syndrome. About 0.5 to 1 ug RNA was reverse transcribed with random hexamers. TCRdb re-called the immunoSEQ multiplex PCR reads through MiXCR, storing one row per CDR3 protein. The sample comprises about 94,000 distinct CDR3 sequences, 90% to 95% of which are singletons, and about 0.3% rests with the top ten. CDR1 is GTSNPN, CDR2 SVGIG, per germline (reference sequence). CDR3 length: 16 residues. V shed 5 bases, J shed 0 bases, and the junction held 5 bases outside the gene matches. This receptor was obtained from a human donor with Susac syndrome. What was sequenced was CD4+ T cells from PBMCs. The rearrangement uses TRBV30 and TRBJ1-6, with 9 bases identical to TRBD1. CDR3 nucleotide sequence: TGTGCCTGGGTCGGACAGGGGCGCTCCTATAATTCACCCCTCCACTTT. It yields the protein CAWVGQGRSYNSPLHF.